This T cell receptor (beta chain) was captured in a study of neoadjuvant anti-PD-1 for oral cavity cancer. Whole-study findings and limits: Each response group had just three patients in TCR analyses. Pretreatment Treg/Th17 ratio correlated inversely with post-treatment tumor clonality. Post-nivolumab, blood T cell clonality was significantly elevated in non-responders.

V shed 3 bases and J shed 0 bases, with 13 bases lying between them. Per the germline V gene, CDR1 is SGDLS and CDR2 is YYNGEE. The CDR3 has 16 residues. Turning to this clone: Its antigen remains unknown.

Specified time point: after neoadjuvant nivolumab, at surgical resection. The patients had HPV-negative, locally advanced oral cavity squamous cell carcinoma. The method was immunoSEQ multiplex PCR; TCRdb's version includes in-frame clones alone and lacks a portion of them. The top ten clones hold around 3.7% of a sample with about 32,000 clones, around four fifths of them seen once. The J gene is TRBJ2-1, the V gene TRBV9, with D possibly being TRBD1 or TRBD2 (5 bases each). The source is a person between 40 and 85 years old with oral cavity squamous cell carcinoma. The material was PBMCs, obtained after nivolumab (anti-PD-1) treatment. CDR3 in DNA: TGTGCCAGCAGCGGGGGACCAACAAGCTCCTACAATGAGCAGTTCTTC. Protein sequence: CASSGGPTSSYNEQFF. Full variable domain (outside the CDR3, taken from reference TRBV9 and TRBJ2-1): DSGVTQTPKHLITATGQRVTLRCSPRSGDLSVYWYQQSLDQGLQFLIQYYNGEERAKGNILERFSAQQFPDLHSELNLSSLELGDSALYFCASSGGPTSSYNEQFFGPGTRLTVL.